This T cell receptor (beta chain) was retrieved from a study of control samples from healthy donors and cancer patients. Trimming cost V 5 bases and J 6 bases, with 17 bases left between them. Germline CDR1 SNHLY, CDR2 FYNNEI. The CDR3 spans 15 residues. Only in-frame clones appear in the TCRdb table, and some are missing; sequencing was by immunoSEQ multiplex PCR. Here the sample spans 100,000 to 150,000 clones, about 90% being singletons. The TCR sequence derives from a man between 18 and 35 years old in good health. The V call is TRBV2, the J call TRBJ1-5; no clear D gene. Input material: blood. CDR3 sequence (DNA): TGTGCCAGCAGTCAGGAGGCAGAGGTGGGTCAGCCCCAGCATTTT. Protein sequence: CASSQEAEVGQPQHF.